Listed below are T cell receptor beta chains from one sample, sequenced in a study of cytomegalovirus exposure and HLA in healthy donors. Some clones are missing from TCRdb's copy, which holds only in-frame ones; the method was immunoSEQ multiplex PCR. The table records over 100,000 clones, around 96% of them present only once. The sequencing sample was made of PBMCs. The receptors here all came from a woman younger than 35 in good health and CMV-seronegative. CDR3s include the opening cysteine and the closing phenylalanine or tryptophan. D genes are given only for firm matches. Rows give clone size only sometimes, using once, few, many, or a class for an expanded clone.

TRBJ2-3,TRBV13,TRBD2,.,CASSLGGWRGGLTDTQYF,TGTGCCAGCAGCTTAGGCGGGTGGCGGGGGGGCCTCACAGATACGCAGTATTTT
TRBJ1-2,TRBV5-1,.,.,CASSEDRGGYTF,TGCGCCAGCAGCGAGGACCGGGGTGGCTACACCTTC
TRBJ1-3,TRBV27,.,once,CASRSQAPGNTIYF,TGTGCCAGCAGATCCCAGGCCCCCGGAAACACCATATATTTT
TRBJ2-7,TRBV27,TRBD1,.,CASSRQGHPTYEQYF,TGTGCCAGCAGTAGACAGGGCCACCCCACCTACGAGCAGTACTTC
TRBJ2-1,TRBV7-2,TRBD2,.,CASSLGETGTSPNEQFF,TGTGCCAGCAGCTTGGGGGAGACCGGGACTAGCCCGAATGAGCAGTTCTTC
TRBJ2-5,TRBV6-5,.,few,CASSYSIQRGQETQYF,TGTGCCAGCAGTTACTCGATACAACGGGGACAAGAGACCCAGTACTTC
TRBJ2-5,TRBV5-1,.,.,CASTDLNQETQYF,TGCGCCAGCACGGACTTAAACCAAGAGACCCAGTACTTC
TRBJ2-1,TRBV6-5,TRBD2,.,CASRGSGSSYNEQFF,TGTGCCAGCAGAGGAAGCGGGAGCTCCTACAATGAGCAGTTCTTC
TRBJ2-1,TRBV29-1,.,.,CSVEIPGAGNEQFF,TGCAGCGTTGAAATCCCAGGGGCCGGCAATGAGCAGTTCTTC
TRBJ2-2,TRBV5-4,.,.,CASSFQGTRAVGGELFF,TGTGCCAGCAGCTTCCAAGGGACACGGGCCGTGGGCGGGGAGCTGTTTTTT
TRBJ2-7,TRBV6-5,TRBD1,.,CASSLAGGYEQYF,TGTGCCAGCAGCCTAGCAGGGGGCTACGAGCAGTACTTC
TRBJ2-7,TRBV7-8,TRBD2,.,CASSLEGGSVSYEQYF,TGTGCCAGCAGCTTAGAGGGCGGGAGCGTCTCCTACGAGCAGTACTTC
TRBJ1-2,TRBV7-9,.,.,CASSLNRAAGYTF,TGTGCCAGCAGCTTAAACAGGGCGGCTGGCTACACCTTC
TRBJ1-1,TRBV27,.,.,CASGIFGEFEAFF,TGTGCCAGCGGAATTTTCGGAGAATTTGAAGCTTTCTTT
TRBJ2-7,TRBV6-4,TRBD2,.,CASSDSAGGFSYEQYF,TGTGCCAGCAGTGACTCTGCGGGGGGATTCTCCTACGAGCAGTACTTC
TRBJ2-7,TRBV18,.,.,CASSPGRPEQYF,TGTGCCAGCTCACCAGGGCGCCCTGAGCAGTACTTC
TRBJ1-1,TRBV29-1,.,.,CSVDQGGTEAFF,TGCAGCGTTGATCAGGGCGGAACTGAAGCTTTCTTT
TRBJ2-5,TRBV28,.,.,CASSGGGTGQTGRETQYF,TGTGCCAGCAGCGGGGGGGGAACGGGACAGACCGGGAGAGAGACCCAGTACTTC
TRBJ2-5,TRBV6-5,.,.,CASSYSSGSKTQYF,TGTGCCAGCAGTTACTCCTCAGGGTCCAAGACCCAGTACTTC
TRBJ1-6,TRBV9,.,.,CASSPEGEPNHNSPLHF,TGTGCCAGCAGCCCCGAAGGGGAACCAAACCATAATTCACCCCTCCACTTT
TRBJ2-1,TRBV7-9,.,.,CASSLEGGPYNEQFF,TGTGCCAGCAGCTTAGAGGGGGGGCCGTACAATGAGCAGTTCTTC
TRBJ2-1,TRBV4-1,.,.,CASSQDQGASSYNEQFF,TGCGCCAGCAGCCAAGATCAAGGGGCATCCTCCTACAATGAGCAGTTCTTC
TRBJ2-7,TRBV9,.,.,CASSVAWTVSYEQYF,TGTGCCAGCAGCGTAGCGTGGACAGTCTCCTACGAGCAGTACTTC
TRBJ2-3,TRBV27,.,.,CASSLSWGRGDTQYF,TGTGCCAGCAGTTTATCTTGGGGACGGGGGGATACGCAGTATTTT
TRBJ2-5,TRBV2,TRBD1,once,CASSQGGRETQYF,TGTGCCAGCAGTCAAGGGGGCAGGGAGACCCAGTACTTC
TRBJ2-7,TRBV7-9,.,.,CASSPLPGERYEQYF,TGTGCCAGCAGCCCCCTCCCCGGGGAAAGATACGAGCAGTACTTC
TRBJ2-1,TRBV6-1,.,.,CASSAERTFYNEQFF,TGTGCCAGCAGTGCGGAGCGGACCTTCTACAATGAGCAGTTCTTC
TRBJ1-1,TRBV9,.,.,CASSTTQGGTEAFF,TGTGCCAGCAGCACTACGCAGGGAGGCACTGAAGCTTTCTTT
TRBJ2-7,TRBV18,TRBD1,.,CASSPSGGNYEQYF,TGTGCCAGCTCACCATCAGGGGGCAACTACGAGCAGTACTTC
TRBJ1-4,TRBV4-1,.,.,CATSLGQSNEKLFF,TGCGCCACTTCACTTGGACAGTCTAATGAAAAACTGTTTTTT
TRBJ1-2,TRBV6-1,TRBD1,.,CASSDPGGYGYTF,TGTGCCAGCAGTGATCCAGGGGGCTATGGCTACACCTTC
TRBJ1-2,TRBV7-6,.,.,CASSLSPGVGYTF,TGTGCCAGCAGCTTAAGTCCCGGGGTTGGCTACACCTTC
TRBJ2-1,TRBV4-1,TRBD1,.,CASSQDGGTGDNEQFF,TGCGCCAGCAGCCAAGATGGCGGGACAGGGGACAATGAGCAGTTCTTC
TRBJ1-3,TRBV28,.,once,CASSRTGTSGNTIYF,TGTGCCAGCAGTCGTACAGGGACCTCTGGAAACACCATATATTTT
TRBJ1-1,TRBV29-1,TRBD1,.,CSVTGGRQAFF,TGCAGCGTCACAGGGGGCAGACAGGCTTTCTTT
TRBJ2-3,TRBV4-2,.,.,CASHEDSTDTQYF,TGTGCCAGCCATGAAGACTCCACAGATACGCAGTATTTT
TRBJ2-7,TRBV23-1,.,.,CASRLPGEKGTYEQYF,TGCGCCAGCCGCCTTCCGGGCGAAAAGGGGACCTACGAGCAGTACTTC
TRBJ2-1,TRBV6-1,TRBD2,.,CASASTSGFGEQFF,TGTGCCAGCGCTTCCACTAGCGGGTTCGGTGAGCAGTTCTTC
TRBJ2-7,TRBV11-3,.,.,CASSLTIENEQYF,TGTGCCAGCAGCTTAACGATCGAGAACGAGCAGTACTTC
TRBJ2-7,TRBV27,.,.,CASSRPTPYEQYF,TGTGCCAGCAGTCGTCCCACTCCCTACGAGCAGTACTTC
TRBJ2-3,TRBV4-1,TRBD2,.,CASSPPLRGGRTDTQYF,TGCGCCAGCAGCCCACCATTGCGGGGGGGACGGACAGATACGCAGTATTTT
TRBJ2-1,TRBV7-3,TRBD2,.,CASSLLGTSGGSEQFF,TGTGCCAGCAGCTTATTGGGGACTAGCGGGGGCAGTGAGCAGTTCTTC
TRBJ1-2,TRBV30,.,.,CAGTLDLGSYTF,TGTGCCGGGACCCTGGACCTCGGGAGCTACACCTTC
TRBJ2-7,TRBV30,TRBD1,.,CAWSAWTGYEQYF,TGTGCCTGGAGTGCCTGGACAGGCTACGAGCAGTACTTC
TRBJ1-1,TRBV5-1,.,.,CASSFQTGITEAFF,TGCGCCAGCAGCTTTCAAACAGGGATCACTGAAGCTTTCTTT
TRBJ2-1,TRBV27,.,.,CASSLTVRDSYYNEQFF,TGTGCCAGCAGTTTAACTGTCCGGGACTCTTACTACAATGAGCAGTTCTTC
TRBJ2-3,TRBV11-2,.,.,CASSKKLGASTDTQYF,TGTGCCAGCAGCAAGAAGTTAGGAGCTAGCACAGATACGCAGTATTTT
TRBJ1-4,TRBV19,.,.,CASSLGATDEKLFF,TGTGCCAGTAGCCTGGGAGCTACCGATGAAAAACTGTTTTTT
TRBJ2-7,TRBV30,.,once,CAWMRNYEQYF,TGTGCCTGGATGAGGAACTACGAGCAGTACTTC
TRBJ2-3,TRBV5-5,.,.,CASSAAASTDTQYF,TGTGCCAGCAGTGCGGCGGCTAGCACAGATACGCAGTATTTT
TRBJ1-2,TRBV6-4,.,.,CASRRDTSNYGYTF,TGTGCCAGCAGGAGGGACACCTCTAACTATGGCTACACCTTC
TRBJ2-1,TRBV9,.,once,CASSVEDMINEQFF,TGTGCCAGCAGCGTAGAGGACATGATCAATGAGCAGTTCTTC
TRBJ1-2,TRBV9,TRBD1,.,CASSVPGQGFYGYTF,TGTGCCAGCAGCGTACCCGGACAGGGCTTCTATGGCTACACCTTC
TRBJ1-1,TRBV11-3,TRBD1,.,CASSPPTGVIGEAFF,TGTGCCAGCAGCCCCCCGACAGGGGTGATTGGTGAAGCTTTCTTT
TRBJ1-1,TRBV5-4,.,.,CASSFGGEAFF,TGTGCCAGCAGCTTCGGCGGTGAAGCTTTCTTT
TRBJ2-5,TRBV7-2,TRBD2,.,CASIRSSGSQETQYF,TGTGCCAGCATCCGTTCTAGCGGGAGCCAAGAGACCCAGTACTTC
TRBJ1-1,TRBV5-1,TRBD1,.,CASSLEDRGSMNTEAFF,TGCGCCAGCAGCTTGGAGGACAGGGGATCCATGAACACTGAAGCTTTCTTT